The 21 T cell receptor beta chains presented below share a single source sample, sequenced in a study of T cell changes during pregnancy in multiple sclerosis. Sequenced by immunoSEQ multiplex PCR; TCRdb stores in-frame clones only, minus some. Of about 74,000 clones detected, more than 75% appear once; the ten largest clones hold roughly 1.5%. The source was peripheral blood, collected in the third trimester of pregnancy. The receptors come from a female donor with multiple sclerosis, enrolled in a pregnancy study.

The chain recombines TRBV11-2 with TRBJ1-2, with no clear D. Germline loops: CDR1 SGHAT, CDR2 FQNNGV. With 5 bases removed from V and 7 bases from J, the gap between germline ends came to 17 bases. CDR3 length: 14 residues. The CDR3 DNA is TGTGCCAGCAGCCAATGGATGGAGGGAGGTGGCTACACCTTC. Protein product: CASSQWMEGGGYTF. Full variable domain (outside the CDR3, taken from reference TRBV11-2 and TRBJ1-2): EAGVAQSPRYKIIEKRQSVAFWCNPISGHATLYWYQQILGQGPKLLIQFQNNGVVDDSQLPKDRFSAERLKGVDSTLKIQPAKLEDSAVYLCASSQWMEGGGYTFGSGTRLTVV.

This chain uses TRBV25-1 with TRBJ1-1; 8 bases are a match to TRBD1. The CDR3 sequence is 15 residues long. Trimming at V came to 5 bases and at J to 0 bases, leaving 5 bases not matched to a gene. In germline, CDR1 is MGHDK, CDR2 SYGVNS. The CDR3 is CASSSWTGMNTEAFF. The CDR3 DNA reads TGTGCCAGCAGTTCTTGGACAGGGATGAACACTGAAGCTTTCTTT.

This chain joins TRBV9 and TRBJ1-1, with TRBD1 matching over 9 bases. J lost 5 bases, V lost 4 bases, and 9 bases had no gene match. This CDR3 comprises 15 residues. Per germline, CDR1 SGDLS and CDR2 YYNGEE. CDR3 bases: TGTGCCAGCAGCCCCTCAGGGACAGGGTATACTGAAGCTTTCTTT. Its protein is CASSPSGTGYTEAFF. The full variable domain, its missing parts supplied by reference TRBV9 and TRBJ1-1, is DSGVTQTPKHLITATGQRVTLRCSPRSGDLSVYWYQQSLDQGLQFLIQYYNGEERAKGNILERFSAQQFPDLHSELNLSSLELGDSALYFCASSPSGTGYTEAFFGQGTRLTVV.

The chain uses TRBV7-9 and TRBJ1-2, with D perhaps TRBD1 (5 bases). This CDR3 is 14 amino acids long. Germline CDR1 reads SEHNR; CDR2 reads FQNEAQ (reference sequence). V lost 2 bases and J 1 base, leaving 8 bases between the germline ends. The CDR3 sequence is CASSLPDSNYGYTF. The DNA of the CDR3 is TGTGCCAGCAGCTTACCCGACAGTAACTATGGCTACACCTTC. Looking up the rest from reference TRBV7-9 and TRBJ1-2 gives the full variable domain: DTGVSQNPRHKITKRGQNVTFRCDPISEHNRLYWYRQTLGQGPEFLTYFQNEAQLEKSRLLSDRFSAERPKGSFSTLEIQRTEQGDSAMYLCASSLPDSNYGYTFGSGTRLTVV.

This chain joins TRBV30 and TRBJ1-1; 10 bases fit TRBD1. There are 12 residues in the CDR3. Germline assignment: CDR1 GTSNPN and CDR2 SVGIG (reference sequence). J was trimmed by 5 bases and V by 8 bases; bases with no gene match: 5. CDR3 bases: TGTGCCGGGGACAGGGGAAGGACTGAAGCTTTCTTT. This sequence encodes CAGDRGRTEAFF.

This chain joins TRBV4-2 and TRBJ1-1, with D perhaps TRBD1 (5 bases). The CDR3 contains 19 residues. The V gene lost 4 bases and the J gene lost 2 bases, with 26 bases spanning the gap. Germline V gives CDR1 LGHNA, CDR2 YNFKEQ. The CDR3 sequence is CASSLGTPGRRGYNTEAFF. The CDR3 DNA follows: TGTGCCAGCAGCCTTGGGACGCCAGGGAGGCGCGGGTACAACACTGAAGCTTTCTTT.

The chain combines TRBV4-3 with TRBJ2-2; TRBD2 agrees at 8 bases. CDR1 and CDR2 from the germline V gene are LGHNA and YSLEER. The CDR3 spans 16 residues. V lost 4 bases and J lost 6; bases outside the gene matches: 10. The CDR3 DNA is TGCGCCAGCAGCCTCCTTAGCGGGATCGACCCCGGGGAGCTGTTTTTT. Protein: CASSLLSGIDPGELFF.

Written as DNA, the CDR3 is TGCGCCAGCATTGACCCAGCGGGGGGCCATGAGCAGTTCTTC. It is translated as CASIDPAGGHEQFF. V and J are TRBV10-2 and TRBJ2-1, with 9 bases lining up with TRBD2. The CDR3 loop spans 14 amino acids. Germline values: CDR1 WSHSY, CDR2 SAAADI. Germline trimming cut 7 bases from V and 8 bases from J; bases unmatched to any gene: 9.

CDR3 DNA sequence: TGTGCCTGGTACCGACTAGCGGGGGCCGAGACCCAGTACTTC. This sequence encodes CAWYRLAGAETQYF. The rearrangement uses TRBV30 and TRBJ2-5; 12 positions match TRBD2. Per germline, CDR1 GTSNPN and CDR2 SVGIG (reference sequence). The V and J ends lost 5 bases and 5 bases, in that order; junction bases with no gene match: 6. The CDR3 length is 14 residues.

The chain uses TRBV28 and TRBJ2-7, with 7 bases matching TRBD1. Germline lookup yields CDR1 MDHEN and CDR2 SYDVKM. This CDR3 comprises 14 residues. Trimming cost V 6 bases and J 6 bases; bases outside gene matches: 11. CDR3 protein: CASSRDRFLGEQYF. In nucleotides, the CDR3 is TGTGCCAGCAGCCGGGACAGATTCCTTGGCGAGCAGTACTTC.

V usage is TRBV9 and J usage is TRBJ2-4; 12 bases are shared with TRBD2. Unmatched junction bases numbered 5, after V lost 0 bases and J lost 7 bases. Germline V gene sequence: CDR1 SGDLS, CDR2 YYNGEE. This CDR3 contains 16 residues. CDR3 loop: CASSVGLAGGHNIQYF. The DNA of the CDR3 is TGTGCCAGCAGCGTAGGCCTAGCGGGGGGGCACAACATTCAGTACTTC. Looking up the rest from reference TRBV9 and TRBJ2-4 gives the full variable domain: DSGVTQTPKHLITATGQRVTLRCSPRSGDLSVYWYQQSLDQGLQFLIQYYNGEERAKGNILERFSAQQFPDLHSELNLSSLELGDSALYFCASSVGLAGGHNIQYFGAGTRLSVL.

V is TRBV30 and J is TRBJ2-7; 9 positions agree with TRBD1. This CDR3 contains 15 residues. Trimming removed 0 bases from V and 3 bases from J; junction bases left unmatched: 6. Germline CDR1 reads GTSNPN; CDR2 reads SVGIG (reference sequence). The CDR3 DNA reads TGTGCCTGGAGTGTGAGAGGGGACAGGGTCTACGAGCAGTACTTC. Its translation: CAWSVRGDRVYEQYF.

This rearrangement joins TRBV6-5 to TRBJ2-5; no definite D call. Trimming removed 5 bases at V and 3 bases at J, with 13 bases between. The CDR3 extends over 14 amino acids. Germline CDR1 and CDR2: MNHEY and SVGAGI. The CDR3 loop reads CASSPAVSEETQYF. Here the CDR3 DNA reads TGTGCCAGCAGTCCCGCGGTTTCTGAAGAGACCCAGTACTTC.

V gene TRBV4-2 combines with J gene TRBJ2-5, with D possibly being TRBD1 (6 bases). Trimming stripped 4 bases from V and 4 bases from J, with 13 bases between. This CDR3 comprises 14 residues. Per the germline V gene, CDR1 is LGHNA and CDR2 is YNFKEQ. The CDR3 here is CASSLPGARETQYF. The CDR3 DNA is TGTGCCAGCAGCCTCCCAGGGGCCCGAGAGACCCAGTACTTC.

The chain uses TRBV7-8 and TRBJ2-1; 8 bases fit TRBD2. The germline V gene encodes CDR1 SGHVS and CDR2 FQNEAQ. CDR3 length: 16 amino acids. V shed 0 bases and J 4 bases; nucleotides not matched to a gene: 5. The CDR3 bases are TGTGCCAGCAGCTTAGCGCGGCTAGCGGGTTACAATGAGCAGTTCTTC. Encoded protein: CASSLARLAGYNEQFF.

The V call is TRBV5-4, the J call TRBJ2-1; 15 nucleotides match TRBD2. There are 17 residues in the CDR3. Germline V CDR1 and CDR2: SGHNT, YYREEE (reference sequence). The V segment lost 4 bases and the J segment 7 bases; nucleotides outside the gene matches: 9. The DNA of the CDR3 is TGTGCCAGCAGCCCCGGACTAGCGGGGGGGCAGGGAAATGAGCAGTTCTTC. It specifies CASSPGLAGGQGNEQFF. The full variable domain, completed using reference TRBV5-4 and TRBJ2-1, is ETGVTQSPTHLIKTRGQQVTLRCSSQSGHNTVSWYQQALGQGPQFIFQYYREEENGRGNFPPRFSGLQFPNYSSELNVNALELDDSALYLCASSPGLAGGQGNEQFFGPGTRLTVL.

The rearrangement joins TRBV5-1 to TRBJ1-4, with 10 nucleotides matching TRBD1. V lost 3 bases, J lost 12 bases, and 14 bases stayed unmatched. The V gene's germline CDR1 is SGHRS and CDR2 YFSETQ. There are 16 residues in the CDR3. The CDR3 sequence: CASSSYAGTGEVELFF. The CDR3 region has the DNA TGCGCCAGCAGCTCATACGCCGGGACAGGGGAGGTAGAACTGTTTTTT.

V gene TRBV19 combines with J gene TRBJ1-6; 7 bases agree with TRBD1. The V gene end was trimmed by 6 bases and the J gene end by 6 bases; junction bases not matched to a gene: 8. This CDR3 has 15 amino acids. Per germline, CDR1 LNHDA and CDR2 SQIVND (reference sequence). The CDR3 coding sequence is TGTGCCAGTAGCAAACGACAGGGAAGTAATTCACCCCTCCACTTT. The encoded protein is CASSKRQGSNSPLHF.

The rearrangement uses TRBV11-2 and TRBJ1-3; D is perhaps TRBD1 (6 bases). CDR3 size: 14 residues. Germline V gene sequence: CDR1 SGHAT, CDR2 FQNNGV. V lost 3 bases, J lost 4 bases, and 10 bases lay in between. This chain's CDR3 is CASSFSGGGNTIYF. The CDR3 DNA reads as TGTGCCAGCAGCTTTTCTGGGGGCGGAAACACCATATATTTT.

The rearrangement joins TRBV7-2 to TRBJ1-1, with D maybe TRBD1 (5 bases). Deletions cut 3 bases from V and 1 base from J, with 6 bases between. Germline V gene sequence: CDR1 SGHTA, CDR2 FQGNSA. This CDR3 has 13 amino acids. CDR3 loop: CASSFQGNTEAFF. CDR3 in DNA: TGTGCCAGCAGCTTTCAGGGGAACACTGAAGCTTTCTTT. The full variable domain, its missing parts supplied by reference TRBV7-2 and TRBJ1-1, is GAGVSQSPSNKVTEKGKDVELRCDPISGHTALYWYRQSLGQGLEFLIYFQGNSAPDKSGLPSDRFSAERTGGSVSTLTIQRTQQEDSAVYLCASSFQGNTEAFFGQGTRLTVV.

The chain uses TRBV5-1 and TRBJ1-2, with TRBD1 matching 8 bases. This CDR3 region has 18 residues. Trimming took 3 bases from V and 2 from J; bases not matched to a gene: 15. In germline, CDR1 is SGHRS, CDR2 YFSETQ. The CDR3 DNA sequence: TGCGCCAGCAGCTGGGCTCAGGGGGCGCGTTGGTCGAACTATGGCTACACCTTC. This sequence encodes CASSWAQGARWSNYGYTF.